This T cell receptor beta chain is drawn from a study of blood T cells in healthy people across ages. This CDR3 has 11 amino acids. The germline V and J ends were trimmed by 6 bases and 8 bases, with 11 bases remaining between them. CDR1 is DFQATT and CDR2 is SNEGSKA in the germline V gene (reference sequence). Using a J-beta primer mix together with a sample-barcoded 5' primer, a second PCR was run for about 7 to 12 cycles. TCRdb reanalysed the 5' RACE reads using MiXCR and keeps one entry per CDR3 protein. The table has around 800,000 distinct CDR3 sequences, about 45% seen once. Sequencing was carried out using blood. The chain links TRBV20-1 to TRBJ2-1, with a possible D match to TRBD2 (6 bases). This receptor was obtained from a man older than 75 in good health. The CDR3, as DNA: TGCAGTGCCCGGGACTCGTATGAGCAGTTCTTC. It specifies CSARDSYEQFF.